This T cell receptor (beta chain) was observed in a study of blood T cell repertoires in COVID-19. Study context: There were acute and convalescent COVID-19 samples, and they came from the United States, Italy and Spain. PBMCs, B-cell-depleted T cells, or T cells were the source of the cDNA or gDNA that made up the material.

CDR3 size: 15 residues. Per germline, CDR1 SGHRS and CDR2 YFSETQ. V shed 3 bases and J 7 bases; nucleotides not matched to a gene: 8. As originally analysed: By means of reference gene primer amplification, nucleated cell counts were estimated. The method was immunoSEQ multiplex PCR; TCRdb's version includes in-frame clones alone and lacks a portion of them. That table furnishes V, J and clone size, whereas the DNA furnished D and trimming. The sample consists of 42,000 or so clones, around 76% of them appearing once. The source is a man at least 80 years old with acute or convalescent COVID-19. The rearrangement links TRBV5-1 to TRBJ2-3; TRBD2 matches at 10 bases. The sample consisted of peripheral blood. In DNA, the CDR3 is TGCGCCAGCAGCTACCTAGCGGGAGAACGATATACGCAGTATTTT. Amino acids: CASSYLAGERYTQYF.